Shown below are 27 T cell receptor beta chains from a single sample sequenced in a study of T cell changes during pregnancy in multiple sclerosis. Using immunoSEQ multiplex PCR, the repertoire was profiled, and TCRdb retains in-frame clones only, with some absent. The table records around 34,000 clones, about 90% of them present only once. The sample in question was CD8+ T cells from peripheral blood mononuclear cells, obtained after pregnancy. The receptor set was obtained from a female donor with multiple sclerosis, enrolled in a pregnancy study.

The chain combines TRBV4-1 with TRBJ2-1; D possibly corresponds to TRBD2 (5 bases). V was shortened by 3 bases and J by 4 bases, with 10 bases between the two germline ends. In germline, CDR1 is MGHRA, CDR2 YSYEKL. The CDR3 runs 14 residues. The CDR3 sequence: CASSHSGLYNEQFF. CDR3 DNA: TGCGCCAGCAGCCATTCCGGACTGTACAATGAGCAGTTCTTC.

This rearrangement joins TRBV15 to TRBJ2-5; tentatively, D is TRBD2 (6 bases). CDR3 size: 16 residues. Germline values: CDR1 LNHNV, CDR2 YYDKDF (reference sequence). The V end was cut by 3 bases, the J end by 3 bases, with 17 bases between. The CDR3 DNA is TGTGCCACCAGCAGTACCGGGACTTTCTCCGAAGAGACCCAGTACTTC. Amino acid sequence: CATSSTGTFSEETQYF.

The chain links TRBV27 to TRBJ2-7; TRBD1 aligns across 8 bases. This CDR3 is 14 amino acids long. CDR1 is MNHEY, CDR2 SMNVEV, per germline (reference sequence). The ends lost 2 bases at V and 6 bases at J; junction bases unmatched: 6. CDR3 coding DNA: TGTGCCAGCAGTTTAGGGCCAGGGGGCCTCGAGCAGTACTTC. It codes for CASSLGPGGLEQYF.

This chain joins TRBV9 and TRBJ2-3; a weak D match, TRBD1 (6 bases). This CDR3 contains 14 residues. Germline CDR1 is SGDLS and CDR2 is YYNGEE. With 4 bases removed from V and 3 bases from J, the gap between germline ends came to 12 bases. The CDR3, as DNA: TGTGCCAGCAGCTTATCAGGGGCGACAGATACGCAGTATTTT. It translates to CASSLSGATDTQYF.

The chain recombines TRBV9 with TRBJ1-5; D is unresolved. The CDR3 covers 15 residues. With 0 bases removed from V and 5 bases from J, the gap between germline ends came to 12 bases. Germline lookup yields CDR1 SGDLS and CDR2 YYNGEE. The CDR3 nucleotides read TGTGCCAGCAGCGTAGGCGGGCTTGCAGATCAGCCCCAGCATTTT. Translating it yields CASSVGGLADQPQHF. The variable domain in full, completed from reference TRBV9 and TRBJ1-5, reads DSGVTQTPKHLITATGQRVTLRCSPRSGDLSVYWYQQSLDQGLQFLIQYYNGEERAKGNILERFSAQQFPDLHSELNLSSLELGDSALYFCASSVGGLADQPQHFGDGTRLSIL.

The chain couples TRBV4-3 to TRBJ2-3, with a weak D call TRBD2 (6 bases). Germline CDR1 and CDR2: LGHNA and YSLEER. The V gene lost 0 bases and the J gene lost 5 bases, with 18 bases spanning the gap. This CDR3 comprises 17 residues. The CDR3 loop reads CASSQDLIGGVGDTQYF. In DNA form, the CDR3 reads TGCGCCAGCAGCCAAGATCTTATCGGCGGGGTAGGAGATACGCAGTATTTT.

This clone was recorded at least ten times. This chain joins TRBV6-4 and TRBJ1-1; D possibly corresponds to TRBD1 (5 bases). V lost 3 bases and J lost 0, with 5 bases in between. There are 13 residues in the CDR3. CDR1 MRHNA and CDR2 SNTAGT come from the germline V gene. DNA of the CDR3: TGTGCCAGCAGTGAGGACATGAACACTGAAGCTTTCTTT. This encodes CASSEDMNTEAFF.

J is TRBJ2-3 and V is TRBV12-1; the D call in the table, TRBD2, was not verified against the DNA. TRBV12-1 is deemed a pseudogene. The CDR3 is made up of 15 amino acids. In DNA form, the CDR3 reads TGTGCCAGCAGCGTCCCTAGCGGAAGCACAGATACGCAGTATTTT. Its protein is CASSVPSGSTDTQYF.

V usage is TRBV14 and J usage is TRBJ2-7; TRBD1 agrees at 8 bases. Trimming cost V 1 base and J 2 bases; bases outside gene matches: 4. The germline gives CDR1 SGHDN, CDR2 FVKESK. The CDR3 contains 15 residues. CDR3 DNA: TGTGCCAGCAGCCAAGTTCAGGGGGCGCCCTACGAGCAGTACTTC. Amino acids: CASSQVQGAPYEQYF.

The chain recombines TRBV19 with TRBJ1-5; D is perhaps TRBD1 (6 bases). Trimming removed 6 bases at V and 5 bases at J, with 20 bases between. Germline V gene lookup returns CDR1 LNHDA and CDR2 SQIVND (reference sequence). The CDR3 length is 16 residues. CDR3 loop: CASSVIRDKRDQPQHF. In nucleotides, the CDR3 is TGTGCCAGTAGCGTAATACGGGACAAAAGAGATCAGCCCCAGCATTTT.

The rearrangement joins TRBV5-1 to TRBJ2-5, with 7 bases aligning to TRBD1. The germline gives CDR1 SGHRS, CDR2 YFSETQ. The ends lost 4 bases at V and 4 bases at J; junction bases unmatched: 7. The CDR3 contains 14 residues. This CDR3 is CASSEGQIRETQYF. Here the CDR3 DNA reads TGCGCCAGCAGCGAGGGACAGATAAGAGAGACCCAGTACTTC.

This clone was observed a handful of times. J is TRBJ2-1 and V is TRBV27, with D perhaps matching TRBD1 (5 bases). This CDR3 spans 16 amino acids. Trimming took 2 bases from V and 6 from J, leaving 17 bases between them. CDR1 MNHEY and CDR2 SMNVEV come from the germline V gene (reference sequence). Written as DNA, the CDR3 is TGTGCCAGCAGTTTAACTGGGGCCGCCCCCTCCAATGAGCAGTTCTTC. It yields the protein CASSLTGAAPSNEQFF.

The chain links TRBV19 to TRBJ2-1; a possible D gene is TRBD2 (6 bases). V lost 4 bases and J lost 2, with 12 bases in between. CDR3 size: 15 residues. Germline lookup yields CDR1 LNHDA and CDR2 SQIVND (reference sequence). In nucleotides, the CDR3 is TGTGCCAGTAGTAGGGTACTAGCCGCCTACAATGAGCAGTTCTTC. Translated, it gives CASSRVLAAYNEQFF.

This clone was recorded only once. The CDR3: CASSLWSSGGAWQETQYF. As DNA, the CDR3 is TGTGCCAGCAGCTTATGGTCTAGCGGGGGGGCGTGGCAAGAGACCCAGTACTTC. The V call is TRBV7-9, the J call TRBJ2-5, with 12 bases aligning to TRBD2. Germline assignment: CDR1 SEHNR and CDR2 FQNEAQ (reference sequence). CDR3 length: 18 residues. V lost 2 bases and J lost 2; bases outside the gene matches: 9. Looking up the rest from reference TRBV7-9 and TRBJ2-5 gives the full variable domain: DTGVSQNPRHKITKRGQNVTFRCDPISEHNRLYWYRQTLGQGPEFLTYFQNEAQLEKSRLLSDRFSAERPKGSFSTLEIQRTEQGDSAMYLCASSLWSSGGAWQETQYFGPGTRLLVL.

The chain has TRBV7-9 and TRBJ2-7, with 7 positions matching TRBD1. The V segment lost 7 bases and the J segment 3 bases; nucleotides outside the gene matches: 15. Looked up from germline, CDR1 is SEHNR and CDR2 is FQNEAQ (reference sequence). The CDR3 has 16 amino acids. The CDR3 nucleotides are TGTGCCAGCACCCCGGCCAGGGGACAGCGCGTCTACGAGCAGTACTTC. Its translation is CASTPARGQRVYEQYF.

The V gene is TRBV5-1, the J gene TRBJ1-2; D may be TRBD1 (5 bases). CDR1 is SGHRS, CDR2 YFSETQ, per germline. The V end lost 2 bases, the J end lost 8 bases, and 13 bases lay between the germline ends. The CDR3 is 13 residues long. CDR3 in amino acids: CASSLGEKGGYTF. CDR3 bases: TGCGCCAGCAGCTTAGGGGAAAAGGGAGGCTACACCTTC. The variable domain in full, with the rest retrieved from reference TRBV5-1 and TRBJ1-2, is KAGVTQTPRYLIKTRGQQVTLSCSPISGHRSVSWYQQTPGQGLQFLFEYFSETQRNKGNFPGRFSGRQFSNSRSEMNVSTLELGDSALYLCASSLGEKGGYTFGSGTRLTVV.

This chain links TRBV4-2 with TRBJ2-2, with TRBD2 matching over 11 bases. Germline CDR1 is LGHNA and CDR2 is YNFKEQ. There are 18 residues in the CDR3. The J segment lost 1 base and the V segment lost 3 bases, leaving 7 bases of the junction unmatched. The CDR3 protein is CASSHPGLAGGNTGELFF. The CDR3 DNA reads TGTGCCAGCAGCCACCCGGGGCTAGCGGGGGGGAACACCGGGGAGCTGTTTTTT.

V usage is TRBV10-3 and J usage is TRBJ1-4; D might be TRBD1 (5 bases). CDR3 length: 14 residues. In germline, CDR1 is ENHRY, CDR2 SYGVKD. The V and J ends lost 5 bases and 5 bases respectively, with 12 bases between them. The CDR3 DNA reads as TGTGCCATCAGTCTGGGACGGGAGAATGAAAAACTGTTTTTT. Protein: CAISLGRENEKLFF.

This chain uses TRBV4-3 with TRBJ1-3; the D gene is possibly TRBD1 (5 bases). Trimming left V 0 bases short and J 0 bases short, with 12 bases between. Germline-derived CDR1 and CDR2 are LGHNA and YSLEER. The CDR3 covers 17 residues. The chain's CDR3 is CASSQDTLRGSGNTIYF. Here the CDR3 DNA reads TGCGCCAGCAGCCAAGACACACTTAGGGGCTCTGGAAACACCATATATTTT.

The V gene is TRBV4-1, the J gene TRBJ2-3; TRBD2 matches at 10 bases. Germline V CDR1 and CDR2: MGHRA, YSYEKL. J lost 4 bases, V lost 5 bases, and 9 bases had no gene match. This CDR3 contains 16 residues. Here the CDR3 reads CASSTELAGIPDTQYF. CDR3 sequence (DNA): TGCGCCAGCAGCACCGAACTAGCGGGGATACCAGATACGCAGTATTTT.

The J gene is TRBJ1-5, the V gene TRBV9; D might be TRBD1 (6 bases). The CDR3 covers 14 residues. Germline CDR1 is SGDLS and CDR2 is YYNGEE. The V and J ends lost 3 bases and 3 bases respectively, with 10 bases between them. The CDR3 loop is CASSEGDVNQPQHF. The CDR3 DNA is TGTGCCAGCAGCGAGGGGGACGTCAATCAGCCCCAGCATTTT.

CDR3 bases: TGTGCCAGCAGCGCCAGCGGGGGGGCTACCGGGGAGCTGTTTTTT. Encoded protein: CASSASGGATGELFF. The chain has TRBV9 and TRBJ2-2; 10 bases are shared with TRBD2. Germline values: CDR1 SGDLS, CDR2 YYNGEE. Trimming cost V 3 bases and J 5 bases; bases outside gene matches: 4. The CDR3 runs 15 residues.

The rearrangement links TRBV5-4 to TRBJ2-7; tentatively, D is TRBD2 (6 bases). Germline CDR1 SGHNT, CDR2 YYREEE (reference sequence). V shed 8 bases and J shed 3 bases, with 15 bases lying between them. This CDR3 is 13 amino acids long. For the CDR3, the DNA is TGTGCCAGTGCCCTGGGGGGTGACTACGAGCAGTACTTC. Its translation is CASALGGDYEQYF.

The chain couples TRBV4-1 to TRBJ1-1, with a possible D match to TRBD1 (5 bases). Germline V gene sequence: CDR1 MGHRA, CDR2 YSYEKL. V was clipped by 1 base and J by 4 bases, with 10 bases between them. CDR3 length: 14 amino acids. CDR3 residues: CASSQVWRGTEAFF. CDR3 coding DNA: TGCGCCAGCAGCCAAGTTTGGAGGGGCACTGAAGCTTTCTTT.

The chain combines TRBV27 with TRBJ2-1; no clear D. The V end lost 1 base, the J end lost 6 bases, and 16 bases lay between the germline ends. CDR1 is MNHEY and CDR2 is SMNVEV in the germline V gene (reference sequence). CDR3 size: 16 residues. The CDR3 reads CASSLYGFSNPNEQFF. CDR3 bases: TGTGCCAGCAGTTTATACGGTTTCTCCAACCCCAATGAGCAGTTCTTC.

With respect to this clone: Within the sample, other DNA sequences also encode this same CDR3. The chain is built from TRBV6-5 and TRBJ1-2, with 7 bases fitting TRBD1. CDR3 size: 11 residues. The V gene's germline CDR1 is MNHEY and CDR2 SVGAGI. The ends lost 6 bases at V and 13 bases at J; junction bases unmatched: 8. This CDR3 reads CASRSTGTFTF. Here the CDR3 DNA reads TGTGCCAGCAGGTCGACAGGGACTTTCACCTTC.

The V and J genes are TRBV4-2 and TRBJ2-7, with D tentatively TRBD1 (7 bases). The CDR3 is 16 residues long. V gave up 0 bases and J gave up 1 base, with 13 bases separating them. Germline V CDR1 and CDR2: LGHNA, YNFKEQ. The CDR3 reads CASSQDVSGGSYEQYF. The CDR3 nucleotides read TGTGCCAGCAGCCAAGACGTGTCAGGGGGGTCCTACGAGCAGTACTTC.